This is a list of T cell receptor beta chains from one sample in a study of T-cell memory formation after mild COVID-19. MiXCR, applied by TCRdb to the 5' RACE reads, yields one record per CDR3 protein. The top ten hold 20% to 25% of the sample, which has 470,000 or so distinct CDR3 sequences, under 20% seen once. The specimen was PBMCs or a T cell subset sorted from them (not recorded which). The receptors were sampled from a man between 18 and 35 years old who had mild COVID-19 (a few samples of this study predate the infection). Cell type and time point are not known. Both conserved end residues are part of each CDR3. The D gene is left open where the match is weak. Clone sizes are given selectively: once, few, many, or a class where the clone is expanded.

size: NA; length: 13; J: TRBJ2-5; D: NA; V: TRBV5-1; CDR3: CASSSGERQAQYF; DNA: TGCGCCAGCAGCTCCGGGGAGCGCCAGGCCCAGTACTTC
size: many; length: 18; J: TRBJ2-3; D: NA; V: TRBV4-1; CDR3: CASSYPRRGPSNTDTQYF; DNA: TGCGCCAGCAGTTATCCGCGGCGGGGGCCCTCCAATACAGATACGCAGTATTTT
size: few; length: 15; J: TRBJ1-2; D: TRBD1; V: TRBV9; CDR3: CASSEGTGGYYGYTF; DNA: TGTGCCAGCAGCGAGGGGACAGGGGGCTACTATGGCTACACCTTC
size: NA; length: 12; J: TRBJ1-2; D: NA; V: TRBV20-1; CDR3: CSARAGTTGYTF; DNA: TGCAGTGCTAGGGCAGGGACAACCGGCTACACCTTC
size: many; length: 14; J: TRBJ1-1; D: TRBD1; V: TRBV5-1; CDR3: CASSLGGLETEAFF; DNA: TGCGCCAGCAGCTTAGGGGGCTTGGAGACTGAAGCTTTCTTT
size: NA; length: 12; J: TRBJ2-5; D: NA; V: TRBV29-1; CDR3: CSVGAIQETQYF; DNA: TGCAGCGTTGGAGCAATCCAAGAGACCCAGTACTTC
size: NA; length: 16; J: TRBJ1-1; D: TRBD1; V: TRBV19; CDR3: CATRRGPTVVGTEAFF; DNA: TGTGCCACTAGGAGGGGGCCTACGGTTGTTGGCACTGAAGCTTTCTTT
size: few; length: 13; J: TRBJ2-5; D: NA; V: TRBV12-3/TRBV12-4; CDR3: CASSLFSGETQYF; DNA: TGTGCCAGCAGTTTATTTTCGGGGGAGACCCAGTACTTC
size: few; length: 14; J: TRBJ2-5; D: NA; V: TRBV27; CDR3: CASRHMWGEETQYF; DNA: TGTGCCAGCAGACACATGTGGGGGGAAGAGACCCAGTACTTC
size: few; length: 14; J: TRBJ2-2; D: NA; V: TRBV10-3; CDR3: CAISEQRSTGELFF; DNA: TGTGCCATCAGTGAACAGCGGAGCACCGGGGAGCTGTTTTTT
size: NA; length: 14; J: TRBJ1-1; D: NA; V: TRBV2; CDR3: CASSEVLGEAEAFF; DNA: TGTGCCAGCAGTGAAGTTCTGGGGGAAGCTGAAGCTTTCTTT
size: NA; length: 13; J: TRBJ2-7; D: NA; V: TRBV5-5; CDR3: CASSLTLTYEQYF; DNA: TGTGCCAGCAGCTTAACGCTTACCTACGAGCAGTACTTC
size: NA; length: 15; J: TRBJ2-1; D: NA; V: TRBV20-1; CDR3: CSAPKAGGLWNEQFF; DNA: TGCAGTGCCCCCAAGGCCGGGGGCCTCTGGAATGAGCAGTTCTTC
size: few; length: 15; J: TRBJ2-1; D: TRBD1; V: TRBV27; CDR3: CASSRTGDPYNEQFF; DNA: TGTGCCAGCTCGCGGACAGGGGACCCCTACAATGAGCAGTTCTTC
size: few; length: 12; J: TRBJ1-1; D: NA; V: TRBV12-3/TRBV12-4; CDR3: CASSSGMAEAFF; DNA: TGTGCCAGCAGTTCAGGGATGGCTGAAGCTTTCTTT
size: NA; length: 17; J: TRBJ2-3; D: TRBD2; V: TRBV20-1; CDR3: CSASVGLAGGHTDTQYF; DNA: TGCAGTGCTAGTGTAGGACTAGCGGGGGGTCACACAGATACGCAGTATTTT
size: few; length: 15; J: TRBJ1-1; D: TRBD1; V: TRBV6-6; CDR3: CASSRRQGAPTEAFF; DNA: TGTGCCAGCAGTAGGAGACAGGGGGCGCCGACTGAAGCTTTCTTT
size: NA; length: 17; J: TRBJ2-3; D: TRBD2; V: TRBV7-3; CDR3: CASSLRGGAFGTDTQYF; DNA: TGTGCCAGCAGCTTACGCGGGGGGGCCTTTGGGACAGATACGCAGTATTTT
size: NA; length: 12; J: TRBJ1-1; D: NA; V: TRBV20-1; CDR3: CSARRMNTEAFF; DNA: TGCAGTGCTAGGCGGATGAACACTGAAGCTTTCTTT
size: many; length: 17; J: TRBJ2-3; D: TRBD1; V: TRBV27; CDR3: CASSLLCLTGWTDTQYF; DNA: TGTGCCAGCAGTTTATTGTGTTTGACAGGGTGGACAGATACGCAGTATTTT
size: few; length: 15; J: TRBJ1-2; D: TRBD1; V: TRBV15; CDR3: CATRSSGTGVYGYTF; DNA: TGTGCCACCAGAAGCTCCGGGACAGGGGTCTATGGCTACACCTTC